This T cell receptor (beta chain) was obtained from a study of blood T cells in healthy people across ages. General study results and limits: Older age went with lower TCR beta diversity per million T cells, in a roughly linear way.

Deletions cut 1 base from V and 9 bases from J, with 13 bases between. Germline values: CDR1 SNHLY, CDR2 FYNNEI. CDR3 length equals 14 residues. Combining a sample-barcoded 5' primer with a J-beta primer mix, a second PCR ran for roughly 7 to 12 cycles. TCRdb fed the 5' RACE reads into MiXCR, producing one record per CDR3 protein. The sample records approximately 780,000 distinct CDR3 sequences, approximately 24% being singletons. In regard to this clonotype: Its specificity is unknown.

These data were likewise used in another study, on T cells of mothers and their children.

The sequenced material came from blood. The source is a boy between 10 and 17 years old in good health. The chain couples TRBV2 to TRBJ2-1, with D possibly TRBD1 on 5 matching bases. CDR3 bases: TGTGCCAGCAGTGAAGTGCAAGGGGCCAGTGAGCAGTTCTTC. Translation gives CASSEVQGASEQFF.